This TCR beta chain was found in a study of blood T cell repertoires in COVID-19. Study-wide background: COVID-19 samples collected from the United States, Italy and Spain covered acute and convalescent phases.

V lost 2 bases, J lost 7 bases, and 19 bases lay in between. The CDR3 is 15 amino acids. The germline gives CDR1 SGDLS, CDR2 YYNGEE. The data were produced by immunoSEQ multiplex PCR, yet TCRdb's version contains in-frame clones alone and is incomplete. There are under 300,000 clones in the sample; roughly 89% occur only once, and about 3% lies in the top ten. The sequence derives from a woman aged 30 to 39 with active or convalescent COVID-19. V is TRBV9 and J is TRBJ2-7; a possible D gene is TRBD1 (6 bases). Material for sequencing was peripheral blood. The CDR3 sequence: CASSVRTAPLGEQYF. The CDR3 DNA reads TGTGCCAGCAGCGTCAGGACAGCGCCGTTAGGTGAGCAGTACTTC. The variable domain in full, with the rest retrieved from reference TRBV9 and TRBJ2-7, is DSGVTQTPKHLITATGQRVTLRCSPRSGDLSVYWYQQSLDQGLQFLIQYYNGEERAKGNILERFSAQQFPDLHSELNLSSLELGDSALYFCASSVRTAPLGEQYFGPGTRLTVT.